The 2 T cell receptor beta chains given below trace back to one sample, sequenced in a study of T-cell memory formation after mild COVID-19. TCRdb fed the 5' RACE reads into MiXCR, producing one record per CDR3 protein. Of approximately 480,000 distinct CDR3 sequences listed, over 15% are singletons. Material for sequencing was PBMCs or a T cell subset sorted from them (not recorded which). The receptors derive from an adult woman who had mild COVID-19 (a few samples of this study predate the infection). Cell type and time point are not known.

V is TRBV6-6 and J is TRBJ1-5, with D possibly matching TRBD1 (6 bases). This CDR3 has 15 amino acids. Germline CDR1 reads MNHNY; CDR2 reads SVGAGI (reference sequence). CDR3: CSPGGLGRVNQPQHF. The CDR3 DNA reads as TGTTCTCCGGGGGGCCTCGGGCGGGTCAATCAGCCCCAGCATTTT.

In this sample, this clonotype turned up a few times. The chain combines TRBV2 with TRBJ2-3; D perhaps matches TRBD2 (5 bases). Trimming took 4 bases from V and 4 from J, leaving 15 bases between them. The CDR3 is made up of 15 amino acids. CDR1 is SNHLY and CDR2 is FYNNEI in the germline V gene. CDR3 residues: CASSVRSSIADTQYF. CDR3 sequence (DNA): TGTGCCAGCAGTGTTCGATCTAGCATCGCAGATACGCAGTATTTT.